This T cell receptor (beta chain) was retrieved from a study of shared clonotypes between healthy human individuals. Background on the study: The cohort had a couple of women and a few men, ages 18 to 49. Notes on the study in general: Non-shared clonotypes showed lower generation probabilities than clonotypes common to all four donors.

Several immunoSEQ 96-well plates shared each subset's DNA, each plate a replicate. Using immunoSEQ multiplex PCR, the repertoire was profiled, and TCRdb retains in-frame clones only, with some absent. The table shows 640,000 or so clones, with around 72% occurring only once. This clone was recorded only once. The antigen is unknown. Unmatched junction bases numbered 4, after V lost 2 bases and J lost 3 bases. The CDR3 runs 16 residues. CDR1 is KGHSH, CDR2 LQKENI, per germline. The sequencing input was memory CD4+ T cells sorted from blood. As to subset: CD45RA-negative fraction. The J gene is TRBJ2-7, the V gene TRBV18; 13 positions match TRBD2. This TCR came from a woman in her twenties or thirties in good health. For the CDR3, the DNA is TGTGCCAGCTCACCAGGGACTAGCGGGACGCACTACGAGCAGTACTTC. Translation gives CASSPGTSGTHYEQYF. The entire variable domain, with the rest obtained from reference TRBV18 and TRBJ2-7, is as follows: NAGVMQNPRHLVRRRGQEARLRCSPMKGHSHVYWYRQLPEEGLKFMVYLQKENIIDESGMPKERFSAEFPKEGPSILRIQQVVRGDSAAYFCASSPGTSGTHYEQYFGPGTRLTVT.